The next 2 T cell receptor beta chains were all read from a single sample in a study of cytomegalovirus exposure and HLA in healthy donors. It was with 60 Vbeta and 13 Jbeta primers that the PCR ran. This table comes from immunoSEQ multiplex PCR, and its TCRdb copy is limited to in-frame clones, with some not included. Its listing shows tens of thousands of clones. The sequencing sample was made of PBMCs. The receptors shown here come from a female donor in good health and CMV-seropositive.

The V call is TRBV9, the J call TRBJ2-7; 9 nucleotides line up with TRBD2. J gave up 2 bases and V 2 bases, and 5 bases lay outside the gene matches. CDR3 length equals 15 residues. Germline CDR1 SGDLS, CDR2 YYNGEE. CDR3 amino acids: CASSVGGGGTYEQYF. As DNA, the CDR3 is TGTGCCAGCAGCGTCGGCGGGGGGGGTACCTACGAGCAGTACTTC.

The chain links TRBV15 to TRBJ1-5; D is unresolved. The CDR3 has 13 residues. Germline V CDR1 and CDR2: LNHNV, YYDKDF (reference sequence). The V and J ends lost 2 bases and 5 bases respectively, with 7 bases between them. The CDR3 is CATSRPADQPQHF. The DNA for the CDR3 is TGTGCCACCAGCAGACCCGCGGATCAGCCCCAGCATTTT.